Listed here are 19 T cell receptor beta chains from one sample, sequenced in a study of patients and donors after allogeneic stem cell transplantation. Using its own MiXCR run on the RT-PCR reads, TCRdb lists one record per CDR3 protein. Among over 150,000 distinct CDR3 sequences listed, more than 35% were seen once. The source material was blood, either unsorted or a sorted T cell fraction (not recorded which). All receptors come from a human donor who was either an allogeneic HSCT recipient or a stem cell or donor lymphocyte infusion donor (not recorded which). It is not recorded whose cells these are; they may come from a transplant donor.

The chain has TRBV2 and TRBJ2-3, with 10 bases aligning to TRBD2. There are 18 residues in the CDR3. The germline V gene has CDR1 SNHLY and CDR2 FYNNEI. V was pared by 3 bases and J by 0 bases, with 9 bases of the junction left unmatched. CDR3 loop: CASSDSPWTSGSTDTQYF. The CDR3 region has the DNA TGTGCCAGCAGTGATAGTCCATGGACTAGCGGAAGCACAGATACGCAGTATTTT.

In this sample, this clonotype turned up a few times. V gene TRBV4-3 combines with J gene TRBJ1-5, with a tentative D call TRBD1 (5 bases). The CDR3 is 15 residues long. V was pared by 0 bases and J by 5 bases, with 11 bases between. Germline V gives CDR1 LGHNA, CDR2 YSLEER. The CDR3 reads CASSQENQGHQPQHF. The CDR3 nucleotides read TGCGCCAGCAGCCAAGAAAACCAGGGTCATCAGCCCCAGCATTTT.

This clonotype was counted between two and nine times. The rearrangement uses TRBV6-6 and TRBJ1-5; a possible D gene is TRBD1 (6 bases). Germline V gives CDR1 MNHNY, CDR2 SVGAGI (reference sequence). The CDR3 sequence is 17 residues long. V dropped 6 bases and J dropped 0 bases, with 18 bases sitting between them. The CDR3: CASSLFPGGSSNQPQHF. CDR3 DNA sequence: TGTGCCAGCAGCCTATTCCCCGGGGGCTCTAGCAATCAGCCCCAGCATTTT.

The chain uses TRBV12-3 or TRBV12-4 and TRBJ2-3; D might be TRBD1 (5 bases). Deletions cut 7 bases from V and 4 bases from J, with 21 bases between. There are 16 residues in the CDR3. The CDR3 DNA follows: TGTGCCAGCACCCCCGGGTTAGGGGTCCGACCAGATACGCAGTATTTT. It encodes CASTPGLGVRPDTQYF.

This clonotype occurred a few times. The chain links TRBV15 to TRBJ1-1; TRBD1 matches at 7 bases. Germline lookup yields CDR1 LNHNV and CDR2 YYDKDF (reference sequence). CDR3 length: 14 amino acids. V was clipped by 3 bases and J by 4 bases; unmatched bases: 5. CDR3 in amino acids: CATSRTGLGTEAFF. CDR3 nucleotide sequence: TGTGCCACCAGCAGGACAGGGCTTGGCACTGAAGCTTTCTTT.

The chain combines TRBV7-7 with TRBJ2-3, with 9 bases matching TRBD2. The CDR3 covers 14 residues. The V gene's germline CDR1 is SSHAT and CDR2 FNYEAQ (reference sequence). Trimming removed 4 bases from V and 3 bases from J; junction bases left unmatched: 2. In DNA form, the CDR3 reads TGTGCCAGCAGCTCAACTAGCGGGACAGATACGCAGTATTTT. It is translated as CASSSTSGTDTQYF.

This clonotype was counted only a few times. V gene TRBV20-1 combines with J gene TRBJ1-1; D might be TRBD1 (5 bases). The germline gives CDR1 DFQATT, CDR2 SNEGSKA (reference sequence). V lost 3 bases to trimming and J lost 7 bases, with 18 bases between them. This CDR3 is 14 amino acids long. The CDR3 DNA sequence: TGCAGTGCTAGGCCAGGGATCACTTGGGGTGAAGCTTTCTTT. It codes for CSARPGITWGEAFF.

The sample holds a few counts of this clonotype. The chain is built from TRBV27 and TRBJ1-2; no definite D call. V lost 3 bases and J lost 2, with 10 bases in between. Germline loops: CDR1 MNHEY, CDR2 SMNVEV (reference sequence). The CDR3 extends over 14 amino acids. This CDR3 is CASSFAQLNYGYTF. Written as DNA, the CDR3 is TGTGCCAGCAGTTTCGCCCAGCTGAACTATGGCTACACCTTC.

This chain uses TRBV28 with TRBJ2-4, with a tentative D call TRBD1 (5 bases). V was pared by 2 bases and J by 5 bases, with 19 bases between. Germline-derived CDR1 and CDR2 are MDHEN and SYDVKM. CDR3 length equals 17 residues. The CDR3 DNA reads TGTGCCAGCAGTTTAGTTAGGGGCCCCGCGCGACAAAACATTCAGTACTTC. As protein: CASSLVRGPARQNIQYF.

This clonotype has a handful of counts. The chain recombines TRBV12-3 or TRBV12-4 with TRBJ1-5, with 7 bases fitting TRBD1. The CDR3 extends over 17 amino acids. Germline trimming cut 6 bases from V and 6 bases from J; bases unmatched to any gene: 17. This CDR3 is CASSQGLLTGNIQPQHF. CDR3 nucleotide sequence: TGTGCCAGCAGCCAGGGACTTCTGACAGGGAATATTCAGCCCCAGCATTTT.

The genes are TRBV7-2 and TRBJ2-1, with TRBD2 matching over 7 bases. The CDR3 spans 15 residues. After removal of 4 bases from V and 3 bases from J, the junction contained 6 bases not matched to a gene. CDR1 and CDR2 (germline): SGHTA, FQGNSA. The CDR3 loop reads CASSSPTSYYNEQFF. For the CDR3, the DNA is TGTGCCAGCAGCTCCCCGACTAGCTACTACAATGAGCAGTTCTTC.

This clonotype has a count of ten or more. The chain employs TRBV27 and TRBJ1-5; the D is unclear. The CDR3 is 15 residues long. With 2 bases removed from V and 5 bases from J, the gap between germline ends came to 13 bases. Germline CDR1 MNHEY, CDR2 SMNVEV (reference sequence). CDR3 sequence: CASSLKPWSDQPQHF. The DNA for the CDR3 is TGTGCCAGCAGTTTAAAACCCTGGTCGGATCAGCCCCAGCATTTT.

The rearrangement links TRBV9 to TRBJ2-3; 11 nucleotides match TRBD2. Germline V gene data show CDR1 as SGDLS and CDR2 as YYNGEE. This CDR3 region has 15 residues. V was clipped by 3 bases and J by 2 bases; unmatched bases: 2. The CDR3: CASSELAGVTDTQYF. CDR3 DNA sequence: TGTGCCAGCAGCGAACTAGCGGGAGTCACAGATACGCAGTATTTT.

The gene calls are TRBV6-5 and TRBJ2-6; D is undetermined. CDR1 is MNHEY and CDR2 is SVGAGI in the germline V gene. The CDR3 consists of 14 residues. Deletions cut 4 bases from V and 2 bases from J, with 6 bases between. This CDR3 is CASSLYTGANVLTF. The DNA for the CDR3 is TGTGCCAGCAGTTTATACACTGGGGCCAACGTCCTGACTTTC.

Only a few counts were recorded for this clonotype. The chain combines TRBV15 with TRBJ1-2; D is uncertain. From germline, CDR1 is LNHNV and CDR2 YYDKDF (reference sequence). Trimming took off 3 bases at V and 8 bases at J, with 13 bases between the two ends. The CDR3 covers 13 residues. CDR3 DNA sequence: TGTGCCACCAGCAGTACCAGTGCCTTAGGCTACACCTTC. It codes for CATSSTSALGYTF.

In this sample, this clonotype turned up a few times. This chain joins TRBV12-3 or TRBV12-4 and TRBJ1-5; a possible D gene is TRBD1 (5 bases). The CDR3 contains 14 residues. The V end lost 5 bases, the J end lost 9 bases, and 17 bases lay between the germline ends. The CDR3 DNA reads TGTGCCAGCAGTGTGAGACTGCCGGGGGGGCCCCAGCATTTT. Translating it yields CASSVRLPGGPQHF.

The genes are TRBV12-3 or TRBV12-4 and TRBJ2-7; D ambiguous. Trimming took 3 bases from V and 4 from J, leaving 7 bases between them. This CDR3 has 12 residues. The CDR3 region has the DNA TGTGCCAGCAGTTTGACGGAATACGAGCAGTACTTC. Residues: CASSLTEYEQYF.

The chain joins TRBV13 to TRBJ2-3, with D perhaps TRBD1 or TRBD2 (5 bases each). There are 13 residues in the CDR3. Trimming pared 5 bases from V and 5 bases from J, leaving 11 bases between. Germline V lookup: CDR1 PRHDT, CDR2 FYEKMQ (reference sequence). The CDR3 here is CASSRDPEDTQYF. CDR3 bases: TGTGCCAGCAGCCGGGACCCCGAAGATACGCAGTATTTT.

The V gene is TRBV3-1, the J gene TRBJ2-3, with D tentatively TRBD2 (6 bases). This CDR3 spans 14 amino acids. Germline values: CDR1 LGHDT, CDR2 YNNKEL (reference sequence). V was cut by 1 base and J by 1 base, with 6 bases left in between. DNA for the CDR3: TGTGCCAGCAGCCAAGGGGAGGGCACAGATACGCAGTATTTT. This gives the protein CASSQGEGTDTQYF.